This T cell receptor beta chain came from a study of T cell repertoires in cytomegalovirus infection. On the study more broadly: Indicated by public TCR beta signatures were CMV infection and matching HLA type. Study-level results: Predominance within the ex vivo response was attributable to HLA-C-restricted CMV-specific TCR beta clonotypes. There were carriers of CMV plus the relevant HLA, and cumulative public TCR beta family frequency identified them.

TCRdb analysed the reads with MiXCR anew, one entry per CDR3 protein. The profile shows approximately 140,000 distinct CDR3 sequences, approximately 24% of them singletons. Per germline, CDR1 MNHEY and CDR2 SVGEGT. J was trimmed by 5 bases and V by 5 bases; bases with no gene match: 3. The CDR3 covers 13 residues. Concerning this clonotype: Its antigen is unidentified.

The receptor comes from a human donor in good health (CMV status not recorded). Some clones in this sample may be carry-over from other donors' samples. J is TRBJ2-7 and V is TRBV6-2 or TRBV6-3; 10 bases fit TRBD1. The specimen sequenced was PBMCs, sequenced either directly or after in vitro stimulation (not recorded which). The CDR3 sequence: CASSDRGQDEQYF. For the CDR3, the DNA is TGTGCCAGCAGTGACAGGGGGCAGGACGAGCAGTACTTC.